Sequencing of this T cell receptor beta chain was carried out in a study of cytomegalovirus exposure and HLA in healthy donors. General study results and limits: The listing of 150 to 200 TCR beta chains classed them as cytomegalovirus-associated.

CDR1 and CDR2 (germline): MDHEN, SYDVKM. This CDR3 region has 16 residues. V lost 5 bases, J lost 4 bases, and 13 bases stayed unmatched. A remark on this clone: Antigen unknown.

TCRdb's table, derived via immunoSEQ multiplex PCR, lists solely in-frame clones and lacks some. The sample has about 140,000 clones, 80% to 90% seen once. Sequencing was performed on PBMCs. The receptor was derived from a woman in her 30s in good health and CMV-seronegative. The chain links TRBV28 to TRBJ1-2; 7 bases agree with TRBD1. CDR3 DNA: TGTGCCAGCAGTCTGTCGGGACAGTTTACTTTCTATGGCTACACCTTC. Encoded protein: CASSLSGQFTFYGYTF.